This T cell receptor beta chain was profiled in a study of control samples from healthy donors and cancer patients (dated by TCRdb to the early 2020s). As concerns this clone: This receptor's antigen is unknown. The input lacks base qualities; no much larger clone sits a single base away.

The protocol used for the library was the immunoSEQ multiplex PCR assay. Held by TCRdb, this immuneACCESS table contains in-frame sequences only and omits some clones. Under half of the omission traces to an unresolved V gene where checked; the cause of the rest is unknown. This sample has about 150,000 clones in its table, and around 86% of those were observed once. More than 4% of the sample comes from the top ten. The CDR3 runs 12 amino acids, cysteine and phenylalanine included. Only CDR3 DNA remains: 36 bases, in frame from the first base. The germline V gene supplies CDR1 SGHDT and CDR2 YYEEEE. V trim: 4 bases; J trim: 8 bases; unmatched bases: 5.

The sample consisted of blood. This receptor was identified in a young man in good health. The chain is encoded by TRBV5-6 joined to TRBJ1-2; 7 central bases correspond to TRBD1. The sequenced DNA: TGTGCCAGCAGCAACAGGGGAGACGGCTACACCTTC. Translated, it gives CASSNRGDGYTF.